The 29 T cell receptor beta chains listed next were all sequenced from one sample in a study of blood T cell repertoires in COVID-19. Sequenced by immunoSEQ multiplex PCR; TCRdb stores in-frame clones only, minus some. The table lists hundreds of thousands of clones, approximately 90% of them singletons. Specimen: PBMCs or T cells enriched from blood (not recorded which). The receptors derive from a woman in her late teens or twenties who had recovered from COVID-19.

About this clone itself: At the DNA level, this CDR3 is encoded by other sequences in the same sample as well. This chain uses TRBV19 with TRBJ1-5; weak D call: TRBD1 (5 bases). With 5 bases removed from V and 1 base from J, the gap between germline ends came to 9 bases. CDR1 is LNHDA and CDR2 is SQIVND in the germline V gene (reference sequence). The CDR3 consists of 14 residues. In DNA form, the CDR3 reads TGTGCCAGTAGTCAGCAGGGAAGCAATCAGCCCCAGCATTTT. The encoded protein is CASSQQGSNQPQHF.

The genes are TRBV7-3 and TRBJ1-6, with TRBD1 matching 10 bases. V trimming: 6 bases; J trimming: 10 bases; junction bases outside the gene matches: 6. This CDR3 region has 14 residues. Germline values: CDR1 SGHTA, CDR2 FQGTGA. CDR3 residues: CASSTGQGGSPLHF. Written as DNA, the CDR3 is TGTGCCAGCAGTACCGGACAGGGGGGATCACCCCTCCACTTT.

The chain joins TRBV6-4 to TRBJ1-2; the D is unclear. The V end was cut by 9 bases, the J end by 0 bases, with 14 bases between. This CDR3 has 14 amino acids. CDR1 MRHNA and CDR2 SNTAGT come from the germline V gene. This CDR3 reads CARIYRETNYGYTF. CDR3 sequence (DNA): TGTGCCAGAATATACAGAGAGACTAACTATGGCTACACCTTC.

The chain carries TRBV6-1 and TRBJ2-7; 7 bases line up with TRBD2. Germline V gene data show CDR1 as MNHNS and CDR2 as SASEGT. This CDR3 has 15 amino acids. V gave up 2 bases and J gave up 0 bases; unmatched junction bases: 4. The DNA for the CDR3 is TGTGCCAGCAGTGAACTCGGGGGGTTCTCCTACGAGCAGTACTTC. The encoded protein is CASSELGGFSYEQYF.

V is TRBV10-1 and J is TRBJ2-1; tentatively, D is TRBD1 (5 bases). The germline V and J ends were trimmed by 0 bases and 2 bases, with 11 bases remaining between them. Germline lookup yields CDR1 WNHNN and CDR2 SYGVQD (reference sequence). The CDR3 has 16 residues. The DNA for the CDR3 is TGCGCCAGCAGTGAGTCAGGTGGGGCGGCCTACAATGAGCAGTTCTTC. It specifies CASSESGGAAYNEQFF.

The J gene is TRBJ1-1, the V gene TRBV25-1; possibly TRBD1 for D (5 bases). V dropped 2 bases and J dropped 4 bases, with 8 bases sitting between them. The length of the CDR3 is 13 residues. Germline CDR1 is MGHDK and CDR2 is SYGVNS. The CDR3, as DNA: TGTGCCAGCAGTGAAGGGGGGAGCACTGAAGCTTTCTTT. Translated: CASSEGGSTEAFF.

The V gene is TRBV4-1, the J gene TRBJ1-3; 7 bases align to TRBD1. The germline V gene has CDR1 MGHRA and CDR2 YSYEKL. V lost 1 base to trimming and J lost 4 bases; unmatched junction nucleotides: 7. The length of the CDR3 is 16 residues. The CDR3 is CASSQVSTGQGNTIYF. Written as DNA, the CDR3 is TGCGCCAGCAGCCAAGTCTCCACGGGACAGGGAAACACCATATATTTT.

J is TRBJ1-5 and V is TRBV28; D is ambiguous. The V gene lost 2 bases and the J gene lost 7 bases, with 27 bases spanning the gap. CDR1 is MDHEN, CDR2 SYDVKM, per germline. The CDR3 runs 19 residues. CDR3 nucleotide sequence: TGTGCCAGCAGTTTAGGGTGGGCGGGTGGTCGTGGCGACTCACAGCCCCAGCATTTT. It codes for CASSLGWAGGRGDSQPQHF.

The genes are TRBV6-5 and TRBJ1-1; 8 bases are a match to TRBD1. Germline V gene sequence: CDR1 MNHEY, CDR2 SVGAGI. There are 15 residues in the CDR3. Trimming at V came to 0 bases and at J to 1 base, leaving 1 base not matched to a gene. CDR3 residues: CASSYSQGGNTEAFF. The CDR3 DNA sequence: TGTGCCAGCAGTTACTCACAGGGGGGGAACACTGAAGCTTTCTTT.

The chain combines TRBV7-2 with TRBJ2-5; the match to TRBD1 covers 7 bases. The V and J ends lost 4 bases and 4 bases, in that order; junction bases with no gene match: 6. The CDR3 sequence is 14 residues long. Germline V gene lookup returns CDR1 SGHTA and CDR2 FQGNSA. The CDR3 bases are TGTGCCAGCAGCTCGTTAGGGGGCGGAGAGACCCAGTACTTC. Protein sequence: CASSSLGGGETQYF. The variable domain in full, completed from reference TRBV7-2 and TRBJ2-5, reads GAGVSQSPSNKVTEKGKDVELRCDPISGHTALYWYRQSLGQGLEFLIYFQGNSAPDKSGLPSDRFSAERTGGSVSTLTIQRTQQEDSAVYLCASSSLGGGETQYFGPGTRLLVL.

The V call is TRBV5-1, the J call TRBJ1-5; D may be TRBD1 (5 bases). V lost 0 bases and J lost 1, with 11 bases in between. Germline values: CDR1 SGHRS, CDR2 YFSETQ. This CDR3 comprises 16 residues. The CDR3 protein is CASSLEGRGSNQPQHF. DNA of the CDR3: TGCGCCAGCAGCTTGGAGGGCCGGGGGAGCAATCAGCCCCAGCATTTT.

V gene TRBV4-1 combines with J gene TRBJ1-1; 8 bases are a match to TRBD1. Looked up from germline, CDR1 is MGHRA and CDR2 is YSYEKL. V shed 4 bases and J 10 bases; nucleotides not matched to a gene: 11. The CDR3 has 14 amino acids. CDR3 region: CASSRTGGTSGAFF. The CDR3 DNA reads TGCGCCAGCAGCCGTACAGGGGGTACCTCGGGAGCTTTCTTT.

This chain connects TRBV7-3 to TRBJ1-1, with a weak D call TRBD1 (6 bases). V lost 3 bases, J lost 3 bases, and 14 bases lay in between. Per germline, CDR1 SGHTA and CDR2 FQGTGA. The CDR3 extends over 15 amino acids. The CDR3 nucleotides read TGTGCCAGCAGCTTGGGACACCCGTCCCACACTGAAGCTTTCTTT. Its translation is CASSLGHPSHTEAFF.

The chain uses TRBV28 and TRBJ1-1; D might be TRBD1 (5 bases). V lost 3 bases to trimming and J lost 4 bases, with 9 bases between them. Germline lookup yields CDR1 MDHEN and CDR2 SYDVKM. The CDR3 spans 13 residues. The CDR3 bases are TGTGCCAGCAGTTTCAGGGTCGGCACTGAAGCTTTCTTT. It specifies CASSFRVGTEAFF.

The V gene is TRBV7-9, the J gene TRBJ2-7, with 9 nucleotides matching TRBD2. V was pared by 0 bases and J by 2 bases, with 2 bases of the junction left unmatched. CDR3 size: 15 residues. Germline V gene data show CDR1 as SEHNR and CDR2 as FQNEAQ (reference sequence). CDR3 coding DNA: TGTGCCAGCAGCTTAGCGCGGGGGGGCCCCTACGAGCAGTACTTC. Translation gives CASSLARGGPYEQYF.

The chain joins TRBV20-1 to TRBJ1-2; unclear D gene. V was trimmed by 0 bases and J by 8 bases, leaving 4 bases between them. The germline V gene encodes CDR1 DFQATT and CDR2 SNEGSKA (reference sequence). The CDR3 extends over 10 amino acids. For the CDR3, the DNA is TGCAGTGCTAGAGACGGGGGCTACACCTTC. Amino acid sequence: CSARDGGYTF.

The chain recombines TRBV4-1 with TRBJ2-7; D unresolved. Trimming left V 6 bases short and J 3 bases short, with 6 bases between. The CDR3 contains 11 residues. Germline CDR1 reads MGHRA; CDR2 reads YSYEKL. Here the CDR3 reads CASSNGYEQYF. Written as DNA, the CDR3 is TGCGCCAGCAGTAACGGCTACGAGCAGTACTTC.

This chain connects TRBV11-1 to TRBJ1-1; a weak D match, TRBD1 (5 bases). V lost 4 bases and J lost 4, with 10 bases in between. This CDR3 is built from 13 residues. The V gene's germline CDR1 is SGHAT and CDR2 FQDESV (reference sequence). The CDR3 DNA reads as TGTGCCAGCAGCTATGTGGGGGGCACTGAAGCTTTCTTT. Its translation is CASSYVGGTEAFF. The variable domain in full, with the rest retrieved from reference TRBV11-1 and TRBJ1-1, is EAEVAQSPRYKITEKSQAVAFWCDPISGHATLYWYRQILGQGPELLVQFQDESVVDDSQLPKDRFSAERLKGVDSTLKIQPAELGDSAMYLCASSYVGGTEAFFGQGTRLTVV.

The chain carries TRBV6-1 and TRBJ1-2; 8 bases agree with TRBD1. This CDR3 is built from 16 residues. The germline CDR1 and CDR2 sequences are MNHNS and SASEGT. V trimming: 0 bases; J trimming: 3 bases; junction bases outside the gene matches: 6. The CDR3 coding sequence is TGTGCCAGCAGTGAAGCCCCGGGACAGGTTGACTATGGCTACACCTTC. Translation: CASSEAPGQVDYGYTF.

The J gene is TRBJ1-1, the V gene TRBV18, with D perhaps matching TRBD1 (5 bases). Trimming left V 3 bases short and J 2 bases short, with 13 bases between. Per germline, CDR1 KGHSH and CDR2 LQKENI. CDR3 length: 15 residues. The CDR3 spells CASSPLDGGNTEAFF. CDR3 bases: TGTGCCAGCTCACCCCTAGACGGGGGAAACACTGAAGCTTTCTTT. The full variable domain, its missing parts supplied by reference TRBV18 and TRBJ1-1, is NAGVMQNPRHLVRRRGQEARLRCSPMKGHSHVYWYRQLPEEGLKFMVYLQKENIIDESGMPKERFSAEFPKEGPSILRIQQVVRGDSAAYFCASSPLDGGNTEAFFGQGTRLTVV.

The chain joins TRBV4-1 to TRBJ2-2; 7 bases map to TRBD1. V trimming: 0 bases; J trimming: 0 bases; junction bases outside the gene matches: 4. The CDR3 consists of 17 residues. The V gene's germline CDR1 is MGHRA and CDR2 YSYEKL. The CDR3 protein is CASSQDLDRANTGELFF. The CDR3 nucleotides are TGCGCCAGCAGCCAAGATCTAGACAGGGCGAACACCGGGGAGCTGTTTTTT.

The rearrangement uses TRBV5-4 and TRBJ1-6; D call uncertain. The CDR3 contains 16 residues. Germline CDR1 SGHNT, CDR2 YYREEE (reference sequence). Trimming removed 0 bases at V and 0 bases at J, with 7 bases between. CDR3 amino acids: CASSLDTSSYNSPLHF. The CDR3 DNA reads as TGTGCCAGCAGCTTGGACACCAGCTCCTATAATTCACCCCTCCACTTT.

The chain is built from TRBV2 and TRBJ2-7, with D possibly TRBD2 on 5 matching bases. The germline CDR1 and CDR2 sequences are SNHLY and FYNNEI. V shed 7 bases and J shed 4 bases, with 17 bases lying between them. This CDR3 spans 14 amino acids. The CDR3 loop reads CASKARTGEYEQYF. Here the CDR3 DNA reads TGTGCCAGCAAAGCCAGGACCGGGGAATACGAGCAGTACTTC.

This clone was detected only a few times. The V and J genes are TRBV3-1 (or the pseudogene TRBV3-2) and TRBJ1-4, with D tentatively TRBD1 (5 bases). Germline CDR1 reads LGHDT; CDR2 reads YNNKEL (reference sequence). Trimming removed 1 base at V and 10 bases at J, with 16 bases between. CDR3 length: 15 amino acids. As DNA, the CDR3 is TGTGCCAGCAGCCAAGTGGGGATGGGGGGAAGAAAACTGTTTTTT. Its translation is CASSQVGMGGRKLFF.

The chain joins TRBV28 to TRBJ1-1; TRBD1 is a possible D gene (5 bases). The CDR3 contains 14 residues. CDR1 and CDR2 (germline): MDHEN, SYDVKM. V was clipped by 6 bases and J by 2 bases, with 13 bases between them. The CDR3 nucleotides are TGTGCCAGCAGCCGCTGGGGGGTCAACACTGAAGCTTTCTTT. Amino acids: CASSRWGVNTEAFF. The full variable domain, rest sourced from reference TRBV28 and TRBJ1-1, is DVKVTQSSRYLVKRTGEKVFLECVQDMDHENMFWYRQDPGLGLRLIYFSYDVKMKEKGDIPEGYSVSREKKERFSLILESASTNQTSMYLCASSRWGVNTEAFFGQGTRLTVV.

This chain uses TRBV2 with TRBJ2-5; 7 bases line up with TRBD1. The CDR3 loop spans 15 amino acids. With 3 bases clipped from V and 1 base from J, the junction kept 5 bases outside the gene matches. Germline V gene data show CDR1 as SNHLY and CDR2 as FYNNEI. The CDR3 region has the DNA TGTGCCAGCAGTGACCTGGGGACAGTCCAAGAGACCCAGTACTTC. Encoded protein: CASSDLGTVQETQYF.

The genes are TRBV6-6 and TRBJ1-5; 7 nucleotides line up with TRBD1. The CDR3 spans 14 residues. V was pared by 6 bases and J by 5 bases, with 7 bases of the junction left unmatched. Per germline, CDR1 MNHNY and CDR2 SVGAGI (reference sequence). DNA of the CDR3: TGTGCCAGCAGGACCGACAGGGACTATCAGCCCCAGCATTTT. Its protein product is CASRTDRDYQPQHF.

The genes are TRBV13 and TRBJ1-5; TRBD1 agrees at 11 bases. This CDR3 contains 14 residues. Germline trimming cut 3 bases from V and 7 bases from J; bases unmatched to any gene: 2. Germline CDR1 reads PRHDT; CDR2 reads FYEKMQ (reference sequence). DNA for the CDR3: TGTGCCAGCAGCTTCGGACAGGGGGCCCAGCCCCAGCATTTT. Its protein product is CASSFGQGAQPQHF.

The rearrangement joins TRBV9 to TRBJ1-6; 8 positions agree with TRBD1. Trimming removed 4 bases from V and 6 bases from J; junction bases left unmatched: 6. CDR1 and CDR2 (germline): SGDLS, YYNGEE. This CDR3 has 15 residues. The CDR3 is CASSPGQGFNSPLHF. In DNA, the CDR3 is TGTGCCAGCAGCCCCGGACAGGGTTTTAATTCACCCCTCCACTTT.